This TCR beta chain was sequenced during a study of CXCR3-negative and CXCR3-positive naive CD8 T cells. The study's findings and limits: The study found that naive CXCR3-negative and CXCR3-positive cells shared TRBV-TRBJ usage, while memory cells differed. TRB CDR3 hydrophobicity was greater in CXCR3-positive naive cells than in CXCR3-negative naive cells.

The method, 5' RACE with UMI labels, was used to prepare the TRB cDNA libraries. TCRdb reanalyzed the 5' RACE reads and collapses them to one entry per CDR3 protein, without DNA. The ten most abundant clones cover 1.4% to 1.5% of a sample with several thousand distinct CDR3 sequences. The CDR3 consists of 15 residues. Looked up from germline, CDR1 is SGDLS and CDR2 is YYNGEE. Worth noting for this clonotype: The target antigen is unknown.

Material for sequencing was naive CXCR3+ CD8+ T cells from blood. Subset given: CD45RO-CCR7+CD27+CD95- naive CD8+ T cells expressing CXCR3 (TNR3+). This TCR was recovered from a human donor in good health. Some clones in this sample may be carry-over from other donors' samples. The chain has TRBV9 and TRBJ2-3; the D call of TRBD2 rests on TCRdb alone, since no DNA is present to check it. CDR3 sequence: CASSVGGRSTDTQYF.